Following are 10 T cell receptor beta chains from one sample sequenced in a study of cytomegalovirus exposure and HLA in healthy donors. A multiplex PCR was run with 60 Vbeta primers and 13 Jbeta primers. Sequencing was performed with immunoSEQ multiplex PCR; in TCRdb, only in-frame clones are kept and a portion is missing. The table has some 150,000 clones, more than 60% seen once. The sequenced material came from PBMCs. These receptors came from a man aged 40-49 years in good health and CMV-seronegative.

J is TRBJ1-1 and V is TRBV7-2, with D perhaps matching TRBD1 (6 bases). The ends were cut back, 3 bases at V and 1 base at J, with 6 bases in the middle. The CDR3 length is 13 residues. Germline V gene data show CDR1 as SGHTA and CDR2 as FQGNSA. CDR3 protein: CASSFRGNTEAFF. CDR3 nucleotides: TGTGCCAGCAGCTTCAGGGGGAACACTGAAGCTTTCTTT.

The sample holds one count of this clone. The chain couples TRBV2 to TRBJ2-3; 7 nucleotides match TRBD2. The CDR3 has 14 amino acids. Unmatched junction bases numbered 1, after V lost 2 bases and J lost 2 bases. Germline V gene lookup returns CDR1 SNHLY and CDR2 FYNNEI. The CDR3 spells CASSERDYTDTQYF. CDR3 sequence (DNA): TGTGCCAGCAGTGAACGGGACTACACAGATACGCAGTATTTT.

V is TRBV5-1 and J is TRBJ2-4, with D possibly TRBD2 on 6 matching bases. CDR3 length: 16 residues. Germline-derived CDR1 and CDR2 are SGHRS and YFSETQ. V dropped 0 bases and J dropped 1 base, with 11 bases sitting between them. The CDR3 sequence: CASSLEPGVAKNIQYF. DNA for the CDR3: TGCGCCAGCAGCTTGGAACCGGGAGTTGCCAAAAACATTCAGTACTTC.

The rearrangement joins TRBV2 to TRBJ2-1, with 13 nucleotides matching TRBD2. Germline V gene lookup returns CDR1 SNHLY and CDR2 FYNNEI. Losses at the gene ends were 5 bases for V and 5 bases for J; bases not matched to a gene: 6. CDR3 length: 16 amino acids. CDR3 sequence: CASSTGLAGVNNEQFF. In DNA, the CDR3 is TGTGCCAGCAGTACAGGACTAGCGGGAGTGAACAATGAGCAGTTCTTC.

CDR3 in amino acids: CASTDRASSNEQFF. CDR3 DNA: TGTGCCAGCACCGACAGGGCCTCCAGCAATGAGCAGTTCTTC. The chain has TRBV11-2 and TRBJ2-1; 7 positions agree with TRBD1. Germline-derived CDR1 and CDR2 are SGHAT and FQNNGV. V lost 7 bases to trimming and J lost 6 bases; unmatched junction nucleotides: 9. The CDR3 has 14 amino acids.

The chain links TRBV28 to TRBJ1-1, with 10 nucleotides matching TRBD1. The germline CDR1 and CDR2 sequences are MDHEN and SYDVKM. The junction had 8 bases not matched to a gene; V was cut back by 4 bases and J by 0 bases. The CDR3 has 17 residues. The CDR3 sequence: CASSYYRTGGLNTEAFF. The CDR3 coding sequence is TGTGCCAGCAGTTATTATAGGACAGGGGGGTTGAACACTGAAGCTTTCTTT.

This clone was counted between two and nine times. V usage is TRBV20-1 and J usage is TRBJ2-7, with D unclear. V was cut by 4 bases and J by 4 bases, with 5 bases left in between. The germline V gene has CDR1 DFQATT and CDR2 SNEGSKA (reference sequence). The CDR3 extends over 10 amino acids. This CDR3 is CSAMSYEQYF. The CDR3 DNA follows: TGCAGTGCTATGTCGTACGAGCAGTACTTC.

V and J are TRBV5-1 and TRBJ2-3; 8 nucleotides match TRBD1. V lost 0 bases, J lost 5 bases, and 8 bases stayed unmatched. The CDR3 is made up of 16 amino acids. The germline CDR1 and CDR2 sequences are SGHRS and YFSETQ. CDR3 in amino acids: CASSLGRPGGKDTQYF. Written as DNA, the CDR3 is TGCGCCAGCAGCTTGGGACGGCCAGGGGGCAAAGATACGCAGTATTTT.

The chain joins TRBV4-3 to TRBJ2-5; 9 bases match TRBD2. Trimming at V came to 1 base and at J to 2 bases, leaving 11 bases not matched to a gene. The CDR3 sequence is 18 residues long. Per the germline V gene, CDR1 is LGHNA and CDR2 is YSLEER. The CDR3 region has the DNA TGCGCCAGCAGCCAAGGGGTGGGGACTAGCTCGGAACAAGAGACCCAGTACTTC. This gives the protein CASSQGVGTSSEQETQYF.

This clone was recorded only once. V usage is TRBV30 and J usage is TRBJ2-1; 10 bases match TRBD1. Germline assignment: CDR1 GTSNPN and CDR2 SVGIG (reference sequence). V was pared by 5 bases and J by 5 bases, with 6 bases of the junction left unmatched. The CDR3 extends over 14 amino acids. For the CDR3, the DNA is TGTGCCTGGGGACGACAGGGGGCTAACAATGAGCAGTTCTTC. Amino acid sequence: CAWGRQGANNEQFF.